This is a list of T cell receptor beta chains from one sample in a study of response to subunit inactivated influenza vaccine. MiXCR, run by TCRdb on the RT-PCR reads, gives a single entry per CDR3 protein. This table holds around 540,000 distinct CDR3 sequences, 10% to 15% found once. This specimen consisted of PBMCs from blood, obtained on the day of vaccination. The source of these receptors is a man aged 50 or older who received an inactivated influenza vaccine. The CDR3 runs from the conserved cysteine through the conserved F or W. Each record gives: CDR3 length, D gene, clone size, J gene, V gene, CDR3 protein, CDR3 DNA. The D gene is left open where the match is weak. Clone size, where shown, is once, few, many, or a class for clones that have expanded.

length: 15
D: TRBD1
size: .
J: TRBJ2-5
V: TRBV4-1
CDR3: CASSQGRGLDETQYF
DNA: TGCGCCAGCAGCCAGGGCAGGGGGCTTGACGAGACCCAGTACTTC

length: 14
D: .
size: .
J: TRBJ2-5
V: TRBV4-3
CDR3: CASSQGVAGETQYF
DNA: TGCGCCAGCAGCCAAGGGGTGGCGGGAGAGACCCAGTACTTC

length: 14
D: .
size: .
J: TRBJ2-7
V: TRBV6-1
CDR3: CASSVELLGDEQYF
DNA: TGTGCCAGCAGTGTGGAGCTCCTAGGGGACGAGCAGTACTTC

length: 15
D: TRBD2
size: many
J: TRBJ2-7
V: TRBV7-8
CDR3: CASSLDTSGSYEQYF
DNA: TGTGCCAGCAGCTTAGATACTAGCGGGAGCTACGAGCAGTACTTC

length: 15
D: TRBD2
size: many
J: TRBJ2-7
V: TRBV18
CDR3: CASSPLAEISYEQYF
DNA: TGTGCCAGCTCACCCCTAGCGGAGATCTCCTACGAGCAGTACTTC

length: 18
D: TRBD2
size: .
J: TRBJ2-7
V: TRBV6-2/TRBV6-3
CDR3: CASSFPRTSGGFTYEQYF
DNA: TGTGCCAGCAGTTTCCCCCGGACTAGCGGGGGTTTCACCTACGAGCAGTACTTC

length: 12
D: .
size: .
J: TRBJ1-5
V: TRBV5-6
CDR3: CASSSGAQPQHF
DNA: TGTGCCAGCAGCTCCGGGGCTCAGCCCCAGCATTTT

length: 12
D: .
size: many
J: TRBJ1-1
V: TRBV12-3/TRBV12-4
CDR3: CASRTSGVGAFF
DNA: TGTGCCAGCAGAACTAGCGGGGTCGGAGCTTTCTTT

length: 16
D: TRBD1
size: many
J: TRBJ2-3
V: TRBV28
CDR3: CASSPILQGASDTQYF
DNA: TGTGCCAGCAGTCCAATTCTTCAGGGGGCATCAGATACGCAGTATTTT

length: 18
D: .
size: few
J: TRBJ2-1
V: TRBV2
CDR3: CASSGPGQGTDSYNEQFF
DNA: TGTGCCAGCAGTGGGCCCGGGCAGGGGACGGACTCCTACAATGAGCAGTTCTTC

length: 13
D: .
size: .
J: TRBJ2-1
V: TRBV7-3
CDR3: CASNNGVGDEQFF
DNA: TGTGCCAGCAACAACGGGGTGGGGGATGAGCAGTTCTTC

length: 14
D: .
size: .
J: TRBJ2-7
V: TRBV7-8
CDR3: CASSSGQQPYEQYF
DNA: TGTGCCAGCAGCTCGGGACAACAGCCCTACGAGCAGTACTTC

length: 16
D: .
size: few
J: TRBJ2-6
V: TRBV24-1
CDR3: CATRTGGISGANVLTF
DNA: TGTGCCACCAGGACTGGGGGGATCTCTGGGGCCAACGTCCTGACTTTC

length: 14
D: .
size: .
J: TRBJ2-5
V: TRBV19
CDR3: CASSIQGNGETQYF
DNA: TGTGCCAGTAGTATACAGGGGAACGGAGAGACCCAGTACTTC

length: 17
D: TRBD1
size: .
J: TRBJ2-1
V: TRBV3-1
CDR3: CASSLGWTGASYNEQFF
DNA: TGTGCCAGCAGCCTGGGGTGGACAGGGGCCTCCTACAATGAGCAGTTCTTC

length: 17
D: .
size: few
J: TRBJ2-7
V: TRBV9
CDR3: CASSVGAGGEIGSEQYF
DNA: TGTGCCAGCAGCGTAGGTGCAGGGGGGGAGATCGGCTCCGAGCAGTACTTC

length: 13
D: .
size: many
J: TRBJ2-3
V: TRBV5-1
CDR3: CASSLGHTDTQYF
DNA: TGCGCCAGCAGCTTGGGACACACAGATACGCAGTATTTT

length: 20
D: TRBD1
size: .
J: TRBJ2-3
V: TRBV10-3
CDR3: CAISEFNFGTGILQSDTQYF
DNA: TGTGCCATCAGTGAGTTTAATTTCGGGACAGGGATTCTGCAGTCCGATACGCAGTATTTT

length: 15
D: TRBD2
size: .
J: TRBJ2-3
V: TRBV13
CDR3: CASSGAGGSADTQYF
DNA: TGTGCCAGCAGTGGAGCGGGAGGGAGCGCAGATACGCAGTATTTT

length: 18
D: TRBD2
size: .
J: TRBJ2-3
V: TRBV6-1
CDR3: CASSQRGTSGTSTDTQYF
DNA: TGTGCCAGCAGTCAGCGGGGGACTAGCGGGACTAGCACAGATACGCAGTATTTT

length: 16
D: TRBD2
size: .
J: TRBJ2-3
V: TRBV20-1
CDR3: CSARTPSGSSTDTQYF
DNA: TGCAGTGCTAGAACGCCTAGCGGGAGTAGCACAGATACGCAGTATTTT

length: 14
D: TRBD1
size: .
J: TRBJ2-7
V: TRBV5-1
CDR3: CASSRGTGISEQYF
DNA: TGCGCCAGCAGCCGCGGGACAGGGATTTCCGAGCAGTACTTC

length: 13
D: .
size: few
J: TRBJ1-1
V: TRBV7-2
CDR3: CASSLARAAEAFF
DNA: TGTGCCAGCAGCTTAGCTAGGGCGGCTGAAGCTTTCTTT

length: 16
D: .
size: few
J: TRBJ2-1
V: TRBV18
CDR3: CASSPRGRVAFDEQFF
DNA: TGTGCCAGCTCACCACGGGGCAGGGTGGCCTTCGATGAGCAGTTCTTC

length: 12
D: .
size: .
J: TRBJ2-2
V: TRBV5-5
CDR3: CASNWGDGELFF
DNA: TGTGCCAGCAACTGGGGGGACGGGGAGCTGTTTTTT

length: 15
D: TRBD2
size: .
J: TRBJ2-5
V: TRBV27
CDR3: CASRPTSGRGETQYF
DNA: TGTGCCAGCAGGCCAACTAGCGGGAGGGGGGAGACCCAGTACTTC

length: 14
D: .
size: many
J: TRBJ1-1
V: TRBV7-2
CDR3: CASSPRQGHTEAFF
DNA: TGTGCCAGCAGCCCAAGGCAGGGACACACTGAAGCTTTCTTT

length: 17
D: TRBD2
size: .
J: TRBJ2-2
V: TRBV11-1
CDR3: CASSFHKRGPSTGELFF
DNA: TGTGCCAGCAGCTTTCATAAGCGGGGCCCTTCGACCGGGGAGCTGTTTTTT

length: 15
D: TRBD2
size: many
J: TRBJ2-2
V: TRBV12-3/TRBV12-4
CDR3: CASSSRGVNTGELFF
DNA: TGTGCCAGCAGTTCCCGGGGGGTAAACACCGGGGAGCTGTTTTTT

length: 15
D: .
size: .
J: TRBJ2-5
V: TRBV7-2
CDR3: CASSPLRTSTETQYF
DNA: TGTGCCAGCAGCCCCCTGAGAACTAGCACAGAGACCCAGTACTTC

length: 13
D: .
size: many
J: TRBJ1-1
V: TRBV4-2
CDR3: CASSPSLNTEAFF
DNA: TGTGCCAGCAGCCCGAGTCTGAACACTGAAGCTTTCTTT

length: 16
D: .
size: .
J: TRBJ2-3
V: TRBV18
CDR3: CASSGVGADSTDTQYF
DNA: TGTGCCAGCTCCGGAGTTGGGGCAGACAGCACAGATACGCAGTATTTT

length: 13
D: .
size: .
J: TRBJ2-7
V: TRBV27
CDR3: CASSFIGTYEQYF
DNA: TGTGCCAGCAGTTTCATTGGCACCTACGAGCAGTACTTC

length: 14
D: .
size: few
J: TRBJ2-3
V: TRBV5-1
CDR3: CASAGQRNTDTQYF
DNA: TGCGCCAGCGCGGGACAGCGAAACACAGATACGCAGTATTTT

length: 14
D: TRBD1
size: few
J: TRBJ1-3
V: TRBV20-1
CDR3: CSATDRASGNTIYF
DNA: TGCAGTGCTACAGACAGGGCATCTGGAAACACCATATATTTT

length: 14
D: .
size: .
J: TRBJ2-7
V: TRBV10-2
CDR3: CASSEVQGRYEQYF
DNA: TGCGCCAGCAGTGAGGTCCAGGGTCGCTACGAGCAGTACTTC

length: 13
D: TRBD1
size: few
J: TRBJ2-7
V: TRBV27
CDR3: CASRDRGLYEQYF
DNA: TGTGCCAGCAGGGACAGGGGGCTCTACGAGCAGTACTTC

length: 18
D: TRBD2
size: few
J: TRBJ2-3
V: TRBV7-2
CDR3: CASSLAPGLAGPGDTQYF
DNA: TGTGCCAGCAGCTTAGCGCCGGGACTAGCGGGACCAGGGGATACGCAGTATTTT

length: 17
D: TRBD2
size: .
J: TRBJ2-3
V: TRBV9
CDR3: CASSIGIAGGPIDTQYF
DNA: TGTGCCAGCAGCATCGGAATAGCGGGAGGGCCGATAGATACGCAGTATTTT

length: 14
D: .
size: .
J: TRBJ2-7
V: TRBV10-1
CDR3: CASSESGVPYEQYF
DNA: TGCGCCAGCAGTGAATCTGGGGTTCCCTACGAGCAGTACTTC

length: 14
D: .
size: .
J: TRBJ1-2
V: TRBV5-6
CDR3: CASGPGHLNYGYTF
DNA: TGTGCCAGCGGCCCCGGGCACCTAAACTATGGCTACACCTTC

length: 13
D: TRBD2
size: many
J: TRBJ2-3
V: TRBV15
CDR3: CATRGVNTDTQYF
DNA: TGTGCCACCCGGGGGGTCAACACAGATACGCAGTATTTT

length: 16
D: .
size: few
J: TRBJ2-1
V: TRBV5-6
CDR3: CASSYGVAGTYNEQFF
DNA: TGTGCCAGCAGCTATGGGGTTGCGGGAACCTACAATGAGCAGTTCTTC

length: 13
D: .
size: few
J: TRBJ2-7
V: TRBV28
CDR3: CASSSGWSYEQYF
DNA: TGTGCCAGCAGTTCGGGGTGGTCCTACGAGCAGTACTTC

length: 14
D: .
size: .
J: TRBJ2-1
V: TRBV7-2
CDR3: CASTRGGGPNEQFF
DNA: TGTGCCAGCACCAGAGGAGGAGGGCCCAATGAGCAGTTCTTC

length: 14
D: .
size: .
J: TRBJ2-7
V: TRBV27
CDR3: CASSLYRAGNEQYF
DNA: TGTGCCAGCAGTTTATACAGAGCTGGGAACGAGCAGTACTTC

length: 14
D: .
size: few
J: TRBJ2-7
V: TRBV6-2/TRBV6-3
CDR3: CASSWLASSYEQYF
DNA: TGTGCCAGCAGTTGGCTAGCGTCCTCCTACGAGCAGTACTTC

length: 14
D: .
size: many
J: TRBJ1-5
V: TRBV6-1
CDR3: CASRQGGSNQPQHF
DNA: TGTGCCAGCAGGCAGGGCGGGAGCAATCAGCCCCAGCATTTT

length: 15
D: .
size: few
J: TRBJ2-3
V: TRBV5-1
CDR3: CASSWGTGRADTQYF
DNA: TGCGCCAGCAGCTGGGGAACAGGGCGGGCAGATACGCAGTATTTT

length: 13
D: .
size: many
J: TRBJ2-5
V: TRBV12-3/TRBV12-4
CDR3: CASSLRQGETQYF
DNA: TGTGCCAGCAGTTTACGCCAGGGCGAGACCCAGTACTTC

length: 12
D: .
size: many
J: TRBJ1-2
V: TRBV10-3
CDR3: CAISEGGYGYTF
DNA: TGTGCCATCAGTGAAGGGGGGTATGGCTACACCTTC

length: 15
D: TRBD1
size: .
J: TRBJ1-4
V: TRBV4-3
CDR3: CASSQGTGRDEKLFF
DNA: TGCGCCAGCAGCCAAGGGACAGGGAGGGATGAAAAACTGTTTTTT

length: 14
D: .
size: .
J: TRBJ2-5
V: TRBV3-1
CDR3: CASSQAEPQETQYF
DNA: TGTGCCAGCAGCCAAGCGGAGCCCCAAGAGACCCAGTACTTC

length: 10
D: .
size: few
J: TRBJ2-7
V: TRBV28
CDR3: CASSFHEQYF
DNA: TGTGCCAGCAGTTTCCACGAGCAGTACTTC

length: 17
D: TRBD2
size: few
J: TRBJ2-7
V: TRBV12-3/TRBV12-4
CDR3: CASSLGFLRGSSYEQYF
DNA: TGTGCCAGCAGTTTAGGATTCTTGCGGGGGAGCTCCTACGAGCAGTACTTC